These 19 T cell receptor beta chains were sequenced from one sample in a study of T cell responses to AZD1222 COVID-19 vaccine. Sequencing was performed with immunoSEQ multiplex PCR; in TCRdb, only in-frame clones are kept and a portion is missing. Among tens of thousands of clones listed, around 90% were seen once. This sample comprised peripheral blood, obtained 28 days after the second AZD1222 dose. The receptor set was obtained from an adult who received the AZD1222 COVID-19 vaccine.

The gene calls are TRBV3-1 (or the pseudogene TRBV3-2) and TRBJ2-7; D perhaps matches TRBD2 (6 bases). Germline V gene data show CDR1 as LGHDT and CDR2 as YNNKEL (reference sequence). V was pared by 1 base and J by 2 bases, with 9 bases between. This CDR3 comprises 14 residues. The CDR3 loop reads CASSQAEGPYEQYF. CDR3 sequence (DNA): TGTGCCAGCAGCCAAGCGGAGGGGCCCTACGAGCAGTACTTC.

The rearrangement links TRBV30 to TRBJ1-5; unclear D gene. V was trimmed by 3 bases and J by 0 bases, leaving 9 bases between them. Germline CDR1 and CDR2: GTSNPN and SVGIG (reference sequence). The CDR3 is made up of 14 amino acids. The CDR3 DNA reads TGTGCCTGGAGGGCTAGTGGTAGCAATCAGCCCCAGCATTTT. Amino acids: CAWRASGSNQPQHF.

The chain joins TRBV25-1 to TRBJ2-5; D gene ambiguous. This CDR3 has 15 residues. The V end was cut by 6 bases, the J end by 1 base, with 15 bases between. The germline CDR1 and CDR2 sequences are MGHDK and SYGVNS. The CDR3, as DNA: TGTGCCAGCAGCCCACCCCTAGGAGTCCAAGAGACCCAGTACTTC. The encoded protein is CASSPPLGVQETQYF.

This sequence joins TRBV20-1 and TRBJ1-2; D is perhaps TRBD1 (5 bases). This CDR3 comprises 11 residues. With 5 bases removed from V and 6 bases from J, the gap between germline ends came to 10 bases. The germline CDR1 and CDR2 sequences are DFQATT and SNEGSKA (reference sequence). CDR3 sequence: CSAGGRHGYTF. As DNA, the CDR3 is TGCAGTGCTGGGGGGAGACATGGCTACACCTTC.

The chain employs TRBV28 and TRBJ1-4; D not resolved. V was cut by 6 bases and J by 6 bases, with 8 bases left in between. Germline V gene sequence: CDR1 MDHEN, CDR2 SYDVKM. This CDR3 contains 12 residues. The DNA for the CDR3 is TGTGCCAGCAGCCTGCAGTATGAAAAACTGTTTTTT. Protein: CASSLQYEKLFF.

The V call is TRBV6-5, the J call TRBJ2-7, with D hard to call. The CDR3 extends over 13 amino acids. Deletions cut 6 bases from V and 4 bases from J, with 13 bases between. Germline CDR1 reads MNHEY; CDR2 reads SVGAGI. CDR3 bases: TGTGCCAGCAGCTCCGCCGGTGGGTACGAGCAGTACTTC. It encodes CASSSAGGYEQYF.

The chain is built from TRBV29-1 and TRBJ1-2, with D possibly TRBD1 on 5 matching bases. The CDR3 contains 14 residues. V lost 5 bases and J 4 bases, leaving 17 bases between the germline ends. Germline V gene data show CDR1 as SQVTM and CDR2 as ANQGSEA. Here the CDR3 reads CSVIKAGRPYGYTF. The CDR3 region has the DNA TGCAGCGTTATCAAGGCAGGGCGCCCCTATGGCTACACCTTC.

The chain carries TRBV28 and TRBJ2-3, with D maybe TRBD1 (5 bases). The CDR3 spans 13 residues. Germline V gene sequence: CDR1 MDHEN, CDR2 SYDVKM. Trimming pared 8 bases from V and 8 bases from J, leaving 17 bases between. The CDR3 reads CASRTPPIGTQYF. The CDR3 nucleotides read TGTGCCAGCCGGACACCGCCGATAGGTACGCAGTATTTT.

The CDR3 DNA reads TGTGCCAGCAGCCACACTAGCGGGAGCTACGAGCAGTACTTC. Translating gives CASSHTSGSYEQYF. The chain recombines TRBV3-1 (or the pseudogene TRBV3-2) with TRBJ2-7; 11 positions agree with TRBD2. Per the germline V gene, CDR1 is LGHDT and CDR2 is YNNKEL (reference sequence). Trimming at V came to 3 bases and at J to 3 bases, leaving 1 base not matched to a gene. There are 14 residues in the CDR3.

The J gene is TRBJ1-1, the V gene TRBV5-1; D may be TRBD1 (6 bases). The CDR3 has 13 residues. V was pared by 1 base and J by 4 bases, with 8 bases between. The V gene's germline CDR1 is SGHRS and CDR2 YFSETQ. In nucleotides, the CDR3 is TGCGCCAGCAGCTTGCAACAGGGCACTGAAGCTTTCTTT. It encodes CASSLQQGTEAFF.

The chain employs TRBV2 and TRBJ1-3, with D perhaps matching TRBD1 (5 bases). CDR1 and CDR2 from the germline V gene are SNHLY and FYNNEI. The V end was cut by 8 bases, the J end by 0 bases, with 11 bases between. CDR3 length equals 14 residues. The CDR3 bases are TGTGCCAGCGGGAGGGACGGCTCTGGAAACACCATATATTTT. The encoded protein is CASGRDGSGNTIYF.

V is TRBV27 and J is TRBJ1-2; D unresolved. The CDR3 is made up of 13 amino acids. The ends were cut back, 2 bases at V and 4 bases at J, with 8 bases in the middle. The germline V gene has CDR1 MNHEY and CDR2 SMNVEV (reference sequence). CDR3 nucleotides: TGTGCCAGCAGTTTAAAGGTTGGCTATGGCTACACCTTC. This sequence encodes CASSLKVGYGYTF.

The V call is TRBV6-5, the J call TRBJ1-1; possibly TRBD1 for D (6 bases). V gave up 1 base and J gave up 4 bases, with 16 bases separating them. Germline values: CDR1 MNHEY, CDR2 SVGAGI. The CDR3 has 16 residues. The CDR3: CASSYFRGLGGTEAFF. The CDR3 region has the DNA TGTGCCAGCAGTTACTTCCGGGGGCTAGGGGGCACTGAAGCTTTCTTT.

This sequence joins TRBV28 and TRBJ1-6; D gene uncertain. Germline-derived CDR1 and CDR2 are MDHEN and SYDVKM. Trimming shortened V by 4 bases and J by 7 bases, and 14 bases separated the two germline ends. This CDR3 has 15 amino acids. Here the CDR3 DNA reads TGTGCCAGCAGTTCACAAACCCCGGGGAATTCACCCCTCCACTTT. Translated: CASSSQTPGNSPLHF.

This clone was seen a few times. J is TRBJ2-2 and V is TRBV3-1 (or the pseudogene TRBV3-2); 10 bases are a match to TRBD2. Germline assignment: CDR1 LGHDT and CDR2 YNNKEL (reference sequence). V lost 4 bases to trimming and J lost 1 base; unmatched junction nucleotides: 3. This CDR3 is built from 16 residues. CDR3 sequence: CASSLRTSGNTGELFF. The CDR3 DNA reads TGTGCCAGCAGCCTTCGGACTAGCGGGAACACCGGGGAGCTGTTTTTT.

V and J are TRBV19 and TRBJ1-1; D unresolved. The CDR3 extends over 13 amino acids. Trimming stripped 0 bases from V and 4 bases from J, with 6 bases between. From germline, CDR1 is LNHDA and CDR2 SQIVND (reference sequence). The chain's CDR3 is CASSIDQVTEAFF. The CDR3 bases are TGTGCCAGTAGTATAGATCAGGTCACTGAAGCTTTCTTT.

This clone was observed a handful of times. V and J are TRBV2 and TRBJ2-2, with a weak D call TRBD1 (5 bases). Germline values: CDR1 SNHLY, CDR2 FYNNEI. V gave up 6 bases and J gave up 2 bases, with 10 bases separating them. This CDR3 region has 14 residues. The chain's CDR3 is CASRIDRNTGELFF. The CDR3 nucleotides read TGTGCCAGCAGAATTGACAGAAACACCGGGGAGCTGTTTTTT.

The V and J genes are TRBV28 and TRBJ2-3; 9 positions agree with TRBD2. V trimming: 3 bases; J trimming: 1 base; junction bases outside the gene matches: 2. Germline V lookup: CDR1 MDHEN, CDR2 SYDVKM. The CDR3 loop spans 15 amino acids. The CDR3 is CASSFRTSGTDTQYF. In DNA, the CDR3 is TGTGCCAGCAGTTTTCGGACTAGCGGCACAGATACGCAGTATTTT.

This clone was found once. The chain joins TRBV28 to TRBJ1-5; no definite D call. The germline gives CDR1 MDHEN, CDR2 SYDVKM. V gave up 5 bases and J gave up 0 bases, with 11 bases separating them. This CDR3 is 15 amino acids long. CDR3 in amino acids: CASSNAGDSNQPQHF. The CDR3 nucleotides read TGTGCCAGCAGTAACGCCGGAGATAGCAATCAGCCCCAGCATTTT.